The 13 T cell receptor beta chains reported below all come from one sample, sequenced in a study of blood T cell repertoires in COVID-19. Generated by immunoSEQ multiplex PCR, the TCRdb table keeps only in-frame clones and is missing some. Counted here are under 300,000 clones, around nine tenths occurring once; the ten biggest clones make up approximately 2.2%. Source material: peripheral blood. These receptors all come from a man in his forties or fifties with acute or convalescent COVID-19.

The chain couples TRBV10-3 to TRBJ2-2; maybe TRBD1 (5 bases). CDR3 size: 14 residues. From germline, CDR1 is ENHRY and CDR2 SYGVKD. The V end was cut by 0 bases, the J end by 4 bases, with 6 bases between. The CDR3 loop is CAISESDSTGELFF. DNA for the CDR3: TGTGCCATCAGTGAGTCTGACAGCACCGGGGAGCTGTTTTTT.

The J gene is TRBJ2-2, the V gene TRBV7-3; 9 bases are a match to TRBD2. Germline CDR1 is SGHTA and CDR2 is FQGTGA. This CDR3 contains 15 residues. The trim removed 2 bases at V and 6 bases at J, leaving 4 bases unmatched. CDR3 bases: TGTGCCAGCAGCTTATTTGCTAGCGGGGCCGGGGAGCTGTTTTTT. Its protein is CASSLFASGAGELFF. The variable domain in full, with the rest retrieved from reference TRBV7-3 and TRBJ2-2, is GAGVSQTPSNKVTEKGKYVELRCDPISGHTALYWYRQSLGQGPEFLIYFQGTGAADDSGLPNDRFFAVRPEGSVSTLKIQRTERGDSAVYLCASSLFASGAGELFFGEGSRLTVL.

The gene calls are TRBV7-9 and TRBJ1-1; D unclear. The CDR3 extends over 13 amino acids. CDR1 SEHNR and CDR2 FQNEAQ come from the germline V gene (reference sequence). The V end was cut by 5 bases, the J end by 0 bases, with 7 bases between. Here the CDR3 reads CASSALMNTEAFF. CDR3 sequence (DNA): TGTGCCAGCAGCGCACTGATGAACACTGAAGCTTTCTTT.

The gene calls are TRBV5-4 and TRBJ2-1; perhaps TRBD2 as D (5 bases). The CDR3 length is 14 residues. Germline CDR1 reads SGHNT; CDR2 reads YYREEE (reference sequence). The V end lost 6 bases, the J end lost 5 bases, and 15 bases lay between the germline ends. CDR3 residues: CASTPTGSNNEQFF. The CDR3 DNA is TGTGCCAGCACCCCCACGGGGAGCAACAATGAGCAGTTCTTC.

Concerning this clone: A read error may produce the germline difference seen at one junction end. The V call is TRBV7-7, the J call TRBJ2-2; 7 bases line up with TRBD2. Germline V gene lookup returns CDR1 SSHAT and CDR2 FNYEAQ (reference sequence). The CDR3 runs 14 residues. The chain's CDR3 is CASSLAENTGELFF. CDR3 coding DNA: TGTGCTAGCAGTCTAGCGGAAAACACCGGGGAGCTGTTTTTT.

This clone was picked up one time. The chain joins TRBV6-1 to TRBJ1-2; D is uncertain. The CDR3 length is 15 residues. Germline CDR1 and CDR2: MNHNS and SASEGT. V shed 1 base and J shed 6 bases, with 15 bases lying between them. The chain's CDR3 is CASSEVGQRLDGYTF. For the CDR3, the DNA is TGTGCCAGCAGTGAAGTGGGCCAACGTTTGGATGGCTACACCTTC.

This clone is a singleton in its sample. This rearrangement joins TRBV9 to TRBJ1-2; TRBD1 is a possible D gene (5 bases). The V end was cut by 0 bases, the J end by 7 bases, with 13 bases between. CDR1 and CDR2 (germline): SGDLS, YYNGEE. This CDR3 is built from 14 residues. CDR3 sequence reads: CASSVGQGGSGYTF. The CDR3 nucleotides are TGTGCCAGCAGCGTAGGTCAGGGAGGCAGTGGCTACACCTTC.

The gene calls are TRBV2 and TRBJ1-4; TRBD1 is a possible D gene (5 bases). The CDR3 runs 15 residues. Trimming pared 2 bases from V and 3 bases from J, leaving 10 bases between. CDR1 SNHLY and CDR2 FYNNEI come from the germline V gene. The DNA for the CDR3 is TGTGCCAGCAGTGAAACGGGGGTAGCTAATGAAAAACTGTTTTTT. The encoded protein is CASSETGVANEKLFF.

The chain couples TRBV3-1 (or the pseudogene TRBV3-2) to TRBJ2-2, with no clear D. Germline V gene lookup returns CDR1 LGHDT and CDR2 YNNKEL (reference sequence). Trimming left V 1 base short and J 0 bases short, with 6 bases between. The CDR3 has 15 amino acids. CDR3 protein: CASSQVAANTGELFF. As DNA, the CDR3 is TGTGCCAGCAGCCAAGTTGCAGCGAACACCGGGGAGCTGTTTTTT.

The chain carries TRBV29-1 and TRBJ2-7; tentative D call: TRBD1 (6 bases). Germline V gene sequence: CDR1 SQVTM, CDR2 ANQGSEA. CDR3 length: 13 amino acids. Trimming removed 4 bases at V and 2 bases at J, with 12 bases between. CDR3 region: CSVGPRGTYEQYF. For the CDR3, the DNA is TGCAGCGTTGGACCCAGGGGTACCTACGAGCAGTACTTC.

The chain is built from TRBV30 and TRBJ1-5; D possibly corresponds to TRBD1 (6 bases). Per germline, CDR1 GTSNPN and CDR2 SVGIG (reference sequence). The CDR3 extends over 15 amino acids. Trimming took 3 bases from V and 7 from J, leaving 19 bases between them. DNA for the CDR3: TGTGCCTGGAGGACAGGTGGCTGGGAAAAGCAGCCCCAGCATTTT. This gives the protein CAWRTGGWEKQPQHF.

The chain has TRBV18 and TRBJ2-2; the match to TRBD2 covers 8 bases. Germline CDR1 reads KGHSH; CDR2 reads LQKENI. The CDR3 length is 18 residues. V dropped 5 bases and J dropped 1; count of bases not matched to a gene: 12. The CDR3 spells CASSYSIAGPLNTGELFF. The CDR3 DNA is TGTGCCAGCTCATACTCTATAGCGGGGCCTTTGAACACCGGGGAGCTGTTTTTT.

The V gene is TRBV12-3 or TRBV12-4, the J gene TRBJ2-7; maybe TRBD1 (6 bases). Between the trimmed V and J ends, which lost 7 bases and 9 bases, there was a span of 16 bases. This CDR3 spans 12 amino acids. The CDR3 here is CASTQDSFGQYF. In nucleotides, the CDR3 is TGTGCCAGCACCCAGGACAGTTTCGGGCAGTACTTC.